Shown below are 12 T cell receptor beta chains from a single sample sequenced in a study of long-term antiretroviral therapy in people with HIV. Version v3.0 of the immunoSEQ assay was performed at survey level. Assay: immunoSEQ multiplex PCR; the TCRdb copy retains only in-frame clones and omits some. This table has about 38,000 clones, around 85% appearing once. Specimen: unsorted PBMCs, collected 1.5 years after starting antiretroviral therapy. Receptor source: a man aged 18-30 years with HIV.

The chain links TRBV27 to TRBJ2-7, with a weak D call TRBD2 (5 bases). The V gene's germline CDR1 is MNHEY and CDR2 SMNVEV (reference sequence). Trimming took off 4 bases at V and 0 bases at J, with 10 bases between the two ends. The CDR3 spans 14 residues. CDR3 DNA: TGTGCCAGCAGTTGGGGAGACTTCTCCTACGAGCAGTACTTC. This translates into CASSWGDFSYEQYF.

CDR3 protein: CASRLLQGLEAFF. The CDR3 coding sequence is TGTGCCAGCAGACTACTACAGGGTCTTGAAGCTTTCTTT. The chain couples TRBV28 to TRBJ1-1; perhaps TRBD1 as D (6 bases). This CDR3 comprises 13 residues. V was cut by 6 bases and J by 7 bases, with 15 bases left in between. Per the germline V gene, CDR1 is MDHEN and CDR2 is SYDVKM.

This sequence joins TRBV4-1 and TRBJ1-1; TRBD1 agrees at 9 bases. Trimming at V came to 2 bases and at J to 5 bases, leaving 6 bases not matched to a gene. The CDR3 runs 15 residues. CDR1 and CDR2 (germline): MGHRA, YSYEKL. The CDR3 DNA follows: TGCGCCAGCAGCCAATCGGACAGGGGAGAGACTGAAGCTTTCTTT. Its translation is CASSQSDRGETEAFF.

V usage is TRBV28 and J usage is TRBJ1-5; weak D call: TRBD1 (6 bases). V was cut by 6 bases and J by 4 bases, with 13 bases left in between. Germline CDR1 MDHEN, CDR2 SYDVKM. The CDR3 has 14 residues. CDR3 region: CASSWVRGNQPQHF. The DNA for the CDR3 is TGTGCCAGCAGCTGGGTGAGGGGGAATCAGCCCCAGCATTTT.

The chain recombines TRBV29-1 with TRBJ2-3; D is unresolved. V was pared by 3 bases and J by 1 base, with 8 bases between. The CDR3 spans 13 residues. The germline V gene encodes CDR1 SQVTM and CDR2 ANQGSEA. The CDR3 DNA reads as TGCAGCGTTGAGACGGTAGGCACAGATACGCAGTATTTT. This sequence encodes CSVETVGTDTQYF.

This clone came up once. CDR3 amino acids: CASSYPAGLPLTGELFF. The CDR3 DNA follows: TGTGCCAGCAGCTACCCCGCAGGACTCCCCCTTACCGGGGAGCTGTTTTTT. The gene calls are TRBV9 and TRBJ2-2; maybe TRBD2 (5 bases). CDR1 is SGDLS, CDR2 YYNGEE, per germline. With 4 bases removed from V and 5 bases from J, the gap between germline ends came to 21 bases. The CDR3 sequence is 17 residues long. The entire variable domain, with the rest obtained from reference TRBV9 and TRBJ2-2, is as follows: DSGVTQTPKHLITATGQRVTLRCSPRSGDLSVYWYQQSLDQGLQFLIQYYNGEERAKGNILERFSAQQFPDLHSELNLSSLELGDSALYFCASSYPAGLPLTGELFFGEGSRLTVL.

The V call is TRBV27, the J call TRBJ1-5; a possible D gene is TRBD1 (5 bases). This CDR3 comprises 16 residues. Looked up from germline, CDR1 is MNHEY and CDR2 is SMNVEV (reference sequence). Between the trimmed V and J ends, which lost 5 bases and 5 bases, there was a span of 19 bases. The CDR3 reads CASSPRGLGFDQPQHF. Written as DNA, the CDR3 is TGTGCCAGCAGTCCGCGGGGCCTGGGATTTGATCAGCCCCAGCATTTT.

This chain uses TRBV5-6 with TRBJ2-7; D unresolved. The length of the CDR3 is 14 residues. Per germline, CDR1 SGHDT and CDR2 YYEEEE. With 0 bases removed from V and 1 base from J, the gap between germline ends came to 8 bases. This chain's CDR3 is CASSLGGWSYEQYF. The CDR3 coding sequence is TGTGCCAGCAGCTTGGGTGGTTGGTCCTACGAGCAGTACTTC.

The chain employs TRBV6-5 and TRBJ2-3; D is uncertain. V shed 4 bases and J shed 5 bases, with 13 bases lying between them. From germline, CDR1 is MNHEY and CDR2 SVGAGI. This CDR3 spans 14 amino acids. The CDR3 loop is CASSLGSALDTQYF. DNA of the CDR3: TGTGCCAGCAGTTTGGGATCGGCCCTAGATACGCAGTATTTT.

The rearrangement uses TRBV5-4 and TRBJ2-5; 13 bases line up with TRBD2. The J call is uncertain, as TRBJ2-7 better fits the DNA end. Per germline, CDR1 SGHNT and CDR2 YYREEE (reference sequence). The CDR3 contains 15 residues. CDR3 residues: CASSFGLAGVREQYF. The CDR3 DNA is TGTGCCAGCAGCTTCGGACTAGCGGGAGTACGCGAGCAGTACTTC.

This chain connects TRBV5-1 to TRBJ2-1; D possibly corresponds to TRBD2 (6 bases). The V end was cut by 0 bases, the J end by 3 bases, with 13 bases between. This CDR3 contains 16 residues. Germline loops: CDR1 SGHRS, CDR2 YFSETQ. The CDR3, as DNA: TGCGCCAGCAGCTTGGCCGGGACTCAACTCTACAATGAGCAGTTCTTC. The encoded protein is CASSLAGTQLYNEQFF.

This chain links TRBV27 with TRBJ2-1; TRBD2 is a possible D gene (5 bases). Germline CDR1 reads MNHEY; CDR2 reads SMNVEV (reference sequence). V lost 2 bases and J lost 1, with 9 bases in between. This CDR3 is built from 15 residues. CDR3 sequence (DNA): TGTGCCAGCAGTTTAAACGGGGTTTCCTACAATGAGCAGTTCTTC. This sequence encodes CASSLNGVSYNEQFF.